This record covers a single TCR beta chain. This sample stems from a study of cytomegalovirus exposure and HLA in healthy donors. Study in general: Researchers found that approximately 77% of almost 400 genotyped donors fell within the Caucasian-associated ancestry cluster.

The V end lost 4 bases, the J end lost 7 bases, and 12 bases lay between the germline ends. Germline assignment: CDR1 SGHNT and CDR2 YYREEE (reference sequence). The CDR3 covers 13 residues. 13 Jbeta primers and 60 Vbeta primers were used for the PCR. Method: immunoSEQ multiplex PCR; TCRdb's copy keeps in-frame clones and lacks some. The repertoire consists of about 130,000 clones, with around four fifths occurring once and the leading ten covering around 18%. The chain links TRBV5-4 to TRBJ1-5, with D unresolved. Sequences were obtained from PBMCs. This clonotype was obtained from a man younger than 35 in good health and CMV-seropositive. The CDR3 DNA is TGTGCCAGCAGCACCGGAGGTTCGCAGCCCCAGCATTTT. Translated, it gives CASSTGGSQPQHF. Full variable domain (rest looked up from reference TRBV5-4 and TRBJ1-5): ETGVTQSPTHLIKTRGQQVTLRCSSQSGHNTVSWYQQALGQGPQFIFQYYREEENGRGNFPPRFSGLQFPNYSSELNVNALELDDSALYLCASSTGGSQPQHFGDGTRLSIL.